The next 26 T cell receptor beta chains were all read from a single sample in a study of T cell changes during pregnancy in multiple sclerosis. Here immunoSEQ multiplex PCR was the method, and the copy in TCRdb shows in-frame clones only, minus some. The top ten clones hold approximately 1% of a sample with about 44,000 clones, approximately 96% of them seen once. The sequencing here drew on peripheral blood, taken in the second trimester of pregnancy. These receptors were obtained from a female donor with multiple sclerosis, enrolled in a pregnancy study.

V usage is TRBV2 and J usage is TRBJ2-1; the match to TRBD1 covers 8 bases. V gave up 7 bases and J gave up 4 bases; unmatched junction bases: 9. The V gene's germline CDR1 is SNHLY and CDR2 FYNNEI. CDR3 length: 15 amino acids. The chain's CDR3 is CASNQQGVGYNEQFF. The CDR3 nucleotides are TGTGCCAGCAACCAACAGGGGGTAGGTTACAATGAGCAGTTCTTC.

The rearrangement uses TRBV25-1 and TRBJ1-2; D may be TRBD1 (6 bases). Germline V CDR1 and CDR2: MGHDK, SYGVNS. The V end was cut by 2 bases, the J end by 8 bases, with 15 bases between. The CDR3 length is 14 residues. CDR3 sequence reads: CASSEGGRVGGYTF. The DNA for the CDR3 is TGTGCCAGCAGTGAAGGGGGCCGAGTCGGAGGCTACACCTTC.

The V and J genes are TRBV9 and TRBJ2-1; 8 bases match TRBD2. The ends lost 8 bases at V and 5 bases at J; junction bases unmatched: 9. The CDR3 contains 14 residues. The germline CDR1 and CDR2 sequences are SGDLS and YYNGEE. The CDR3 bases are TGTGCCAGTTCCAGTCCGGGGGGGCACAATGAGCAGTTCTTC. This encodes CASSSPGGHNEQFF. The complete variable domain, with remaining parts taken from reference TRBV9 and TRBJ2-1, reads DSGVTQTPKHLITATGQRVTLRCSPRSGDLSVYWYQQSLDQGLQFLIQYYNGEERAKGNILERFSAQQFPDLHSELNLSSLELGDSALYFCASSSPGGHNEQFFGPGTRLTVL.

The chain links TRBV7-3 to TRBJ2-5, with TRBD2 matching over 9 bases. CDR3 size: 13 residues. Germline CDR1 reads SGHTA; CDR2 reads FQGTGA. V shed 5 bases and J 6 bases; nucleotides not matched to a gene: 4. This CDR3 is CASSPGLAQTQYF. CDR3 DNA: TGTGCCAGCAGCCCCGGACTAGCGCAGACCCAGTACTTC. Drawing the rest from reference TRBV7-3 and TRBJ2-5, the complete variable domain is GAGVSQTPSNKVTEKGKYVELRCDPISGHTALYWYRQSLGQGPEFLIYFQGTGAADDSGLPNDRFFAVRPEGSVSTLKIQRTERGDSAVYLCASSPGLAQTQYFGPGTRLLVL.

The chain couples TRBV5-1 to TRBJ1-1; 8 nucleotides line up with TRBD1. The CDR3 sequence is 13 residues long. With V trimmed by 2 bases and J by 5 bases, 2 bases remained unmatched. Germline V lookup: CDR1 SGHRS, CDR2 YFSETQ. CDR3 sequence reads: CASSFGQGTEAFF. Here the CDR3 DNA reads TGCGCCAGCAGCTTTGGACAGGGTACTGAAGCTTTCTTT.

The rearrangement joins TRBV2 to TRBJ2-4; unclear D gene. The length of the CDR3 is 14 residues. The V gene's germline CDR1 is SNHLY and CDR2 FYNNEI. V lost 10 bases and J lost 0, with 13 bases in between. CDR3 sequence (DNA): TGTGCCACCCGGGTTGAACTAGCCAAAAACATTCAGTACTTC. Translating it yields CATRVELAKNIQYF.

The CDR3 region is CASSTPRGSGTQYF. The CDR3, as DNA: TGTGCCAGCAGTACCCCAAGGGGTTCGGGGACCCAGTACTTC. The chain employs TRBV28 and TRBJ2-5, with a possible D match to TRBD1 (5 bases). Per germline, CDR1 MDHEN and CDR2 SYDVKM. Trimming pared 5 bases from V and 7 bases from J, leaving 17 bases between. This CDR3 has 14 amino acids.

Concerning this clone itself: The junction does not match germline at one end; this may be a read error. Other nucleotide sequences from this sample produce the same CDR3. The gene calls are TRBV9 and TRBJ2-2, with a weak D call TRBD1 (6 bases). Germline V gene lookup returns CDR1 SGDLS and CDR2 YYNGEE. The CDR3 runs 17 residues. CDR3 DNA sequence: TGTGCCAGCAGCGTAGCTTATAGGACAGCGAACACTGGGGAGCTGTTTTTT. Amino acid sequence: CASSVAYRTANTGELFF.

The chain joins TRBV6-4 to TRBJ2-3, with 10 bases aligning to TRBD2. Looked up from germline, CDR1 is MRHNA and CDR2 is SNTAGT. With V trimmed by 2 bases and J by 5 bases, 7 bases remained unmatched. The CDR3 covers 16 residues. CDR3 sequence: CASSDRAGGLLDTQYF. The CDR3 region has the DNA TGTGCCAGCAGTGACCGAGCGGGGGGGCTTTTAGATACGCAGTATTTT.

The chain joins TRBV2 to TRBJ2-5; tentatively, D is TRBD1 (6 bases). Germline V gives CDR1 SNHLY, CDR2 FYNNEI. This CDR3 region has 15 residues. V lost 1 base and J lost 0, with 9 bases in between. CDR3 residues: CASSEGQGYQETQYF. In DNA form, the CDR3 reads TGTGCCAGCAGTGAAGGTCAGGGGTACCAAGAGACCCAGTACTTC. Full variable domain (remainder filled in from reference TRBV2 and TRBJ2-5): EPEVTQTPSHQVTQMGQEVILRCVPISNHLYFYWYRQILGQKVEFLVSFYNNEISEKSEIFDDQFSVERPDGSNFTLKIRSTKLEDSAMYFCASSEGQGYQETQYFGPGTRLLVL.

The rearrangement links TRBV2 to TRBJ1-2; D is perhaps TRBD1 (5 bases). Germline assignment: CDR1 SNHLY and CDR2 FYNNEI. Between the trimmed V and J ends, which lost 6 bases and 4 bases, there was a span of 15 bases. The CDR3 has 14 amino acids. The CDR3 DNA is TGTGCCAGCAGCAGCCGGGGGTATAGCTATGGCTACACCTTC. This sequence encodes CASSSRGYSYGYTF.

V is TRBV10-1 and J is TRBJ2-3; D not certain. V dropped 6 bases and J dropped 2 bases, with 12 bases sitting between them. The germline V gene encodes CDR1 WNHNN and CDR2 SYGVQD (reference sequence). There are 14 residues in the CDR3. The CDR3 coding sequence is TGCGCCAGCAGCCGACTCGCAAACACAGATACGCAGTATTTT. Translation gives CASSRLANTDTQYF.

This chain uses TRBV4-1 with TRBJ1-5; 8 bases line up with TRBD1. Trimming removed 3 bases from V and 0 bases from J; junction bases left unmatched: 1. This CDR3 spans 15 amino acids. Germline-derived CDR1 and CDR2 are MGHRA and YSYEKL. Here the CDR3 reads CASSQGTGSNQPQHF. CDR3 nucleotide sequence: TGCGCCAGCAGCCAGGGGACAGGTAGCAATCAGCCCCAGCATTTT.

The V call is TRBV15, the J call TRBJ2-7; D gene unclear. This CDR3 comprises 12 residues. The germline V gene has CDR1 LNHNV and CDR2 YYDKDF (reference sequence). The V end was cut by 0 bases, the J end by 3 bases, with 3 bases between. CDR3 protein: CATSRDSYEQYF. The DNA for the CDR3 is TGTGCCACCAGCAGAGATAGCTACGAGCAGTACTTC.

The chain uses TRBV2 and TRBJ2-2, with 12 positions matching TRBD2. V was clipped by 4 bases and J by 4 bases; unmatched bases: 1. Germline CDR1 and CDR2: SNHLY and FYNNEI. The CDR3 covers 15 residues. CDR3 protein: CASSVLAGGTGELFF. As DNA, the CDR3 is TGTGCCAGCAGTGTACTAGCGGGGGGCACCGGGGAGCTGTTTTTT.

V usage is TRBV19 and J usage is TRBJ2-1, with TRBD2 identical over 12 bases. CDR1 and CDR2 from the germline V gene are LNHDA and SQIVND (reference sequence). Trimming removed 10 bases from V and 9 bases from J; junction bases left unmatched: 13. The CDR3 length is 15 residues. CDR3 DNA: TGTGCCACCGACGGACTAGCGGGACTCTCTGGTGAGCAGTTCTTC. It is translated as CATDGLAGLSGEQFF. Full variable domain (outside the CDR3, taken from reference TRBV19 and TRBJ2-1): DGGITQSPKYLFRKEGQNVTLSCEQNLNHDAMYWYRQDPGQGLRLIYYSQIVNDFQKGDIAEGYSVSREKKESFPLTVTSAQKNPTAFYLCATDGLAGLSGEQFFGPGTRLTVL.

J is TRBJ1-1 and V is TRBV19; a possible D gene is TRBD1 (6 bases). CDR1 and CDR2 (germline): LNHDA, SQIVND (reference sequence). The V end was cut by 4 bases, the J end by 5 bases, with 17 bases between. CDR3 size: 15 residues. The CDR3 protein is CASSSYRVVETEAFF. The CDR3 DNA is TGTGCCAGTAGTAGTTACAGGGTAGTAGAAACTGAAGCTTTCTTT.

CDR3 in amino acids: CASAQGSAYEQYF. CDR3 DNA sequence: TGTGCCAGCGCCCAGGGATCGGCCTACGAGCAGTACTTC. The rearrangement joins TRBV11-2 to TRBJ2-7, with D possibly matching TRBD1 (5 bases). Trimming removed 8 bases from V and 2 bases from J, with 13 bases in between. This CDR3 is built from 13 residues. Germline CDR1 SGHAT, CDR2 FQNNGV.

The V call is TRBV7-9, the J call TRBJ2-1; the match to TRBD2 covers 8 bases. V lost 6 bases to trimming and J lost 6 bases; unmatched junction nucleotides: 10. Germline V gene lookup returns CDR1 SEHNR and CDR2 FQNEAQ (reference sequence). This CDR3 spans 15 amino acids. CDR3 DNA sequence: TGTGCCAGCAGTCGCACTAGCGGTTTGGGCAATGAGCAGTTCTTC. Its translation: CASSRTSGLGNEQFF.

V and J are TRBV7-2 and TRBJ2-3, with TRBD2 identical over 8 bases. V lost 1 base and J lost 0; bases outside the gene matches: 3. The CDR3 is 16 amino acids. The germline CDR1 and CDR2 sequences are SGHTA and FQGNSA. CDR3 DNA: TGTGCCAGCAGCTTAGGGGCTAGCGGGAGCACAGATACGCAGTATTTT. Amino acids: CASSLGASGSTDTQYF.

The chain is built from TRBV5-4 and TRBJ1-1; D unclear. Deletions cut 6 bases from V and 3 bases from J, with 18 bases between. CDR1 SGHNT and CDR2 YYREEE come from the germline V gene (reference sequence). This CDR3 comprises 15 residues. The CDR3 is CASTLGPLRDTEAFF. CDR3 bases: TGTGCCAGCACCCTTGGGCCTCTGAGGGACACTGAAGCTTTCTTT. The variable domain in full, with the rest retrieved from reference TRBV5-4 and TRBJ1-1, is ETGVTQSPTHLIKTRGQQVTLRCSSQSGHNTVSWYQQALGQGPQFIFQYYREEENGRGNFPPRFSGLQFPNYSSELNVNALELDDSALYLCASTLGPLRDTEAFFGQGTRLTVV.

The chain uses TRBV2 and TRBJ2-1; TRBD2 aligns across 8 bases. J gave up 5 bases and V 7 bases, and 4 bases lay outside the gene matches. In germline, CDR1 is SNHLY, CDR2 FYNNEI. The CDR3 spans 13 residues. The CDR3 region has the DNA TGTGCCAGCATCCCGGGGGGGGACAATGAGCAGTTCTTC. It specifies CASIPGGDNEQFF. The full variable domain, in which reference TRBV2 and TRBJ2-1 provide the parts outside the CDR3, is EPEVTQTPSHQVTQMGQEVILRCVPISNHLYFYWYRQILGQKVEFLVSFYNNEISEKSEIFDDQFSVERPDGSNFTLKIRSTKLEDSAMYFCASIPGGDNEQFFGPGTRLTVL.

This clone appeared a single time. The chain combines TRBV7-6 with TRBJ2-5, with D tentatively TRBD1 (6 bases). The germline gives CDR1 SGHVS, CDR2 FNYEAQ. Trimming pared 4 bases from V and 4 bases from J, leaving 7 bases between. There are 12 residues in the CDR3. CDR3 sequence reads: CASSSGVETQYF. The DNA for the CDR3 is TGTGCCAGCAGCTCAGGGGTAGAGACCCAGTACTTC.

This chain links TRBV9 with TRBJ1-3, with D uncertain. The V end lost 3 bases, the J end lost 0 bases, and 13 bases lay between the germline ends. CDR1 is SGDLS, CDR2 YYNGEE, per germline. The CDR3 spans 16 residues. As DNA, the CDR3 is TGTGCCAGCAGCGCCCCGGGGATCCACTCTGGAAACACCATATATTTT. Protein sequence: CASSAPGIHSGNTIYF.

The rearrangement links TRBV6-5 to TRBJ1-2; D possibly corresponds to TRBD1 (5 bases). The germline gives CDR1 MNHEY, CDR2 SVGAGI. The length of the CDR3 is 14 residues. V lost 11 bases and J lost 5, with 21 bases in between. The CDR3 region is CAAGGTRRPYGYTF. For the CDR3, the DNA is TGTGCCGCGGGGGGTACCAGGAGACCTTATGGCTACACCTTC.

The chain is built from TRBV6-5 and TRBJ1-3; perhaps TRBD1 as D (5 bases). Germline V CDR1 and CDR2: MNHEY, SVGAGI. V lost 2 bases and J 2 bases, leaving 7 bases between the germline ends. This CDR3 has 14 residues. CDR3 DNA sequence: TGTGCCAGCAGTTACGCAGGGCCTGGAAACACCATATATTTT. Amino acid sequence: CASSYAGPGNTIYF.